These T cell receptor beta chains were read from a single sample in a study of monozygotic twins with cystic fibrosis. Sequencing used immunoSEQ multiplex PCR; TCRdb keeps in-frame clones, though not all of them. This table holds tens of thousands of clones, roughly 90% found once. Sequenced sample: blood. The receptors derive from a girl aged 2-10 years with cystic fibrosis. The CDR3 runs from the conserved cysteine through the conserved F or W. Each record gives: CDR3 protein, CDR3 DNA, clone size, V gene, CDR3 length, J gene, D gene. A D gene is named only where the DNA matches it firmly. For some rows the clone size is stated as once, few or many, or as a class when expanded; others skip it.

CDR3: CSVGIAGGYNEQFF; DNA: TGCAGCGTTGGAATAGCGGGAGGCTACAATGAGCAGTTCTTC; size: once; V: TRBV29-1; length: 14; J: TRBJ2-1; D: TRBD2
CDR3: CASGFLSNQPQHF; DNA: TGTGCCAGCGGATTTTTAAGCAATCAGCCCCAGCATTTT; size: -; V: TRBV2; length: 13; J: TRBJ1-5; D: -
CDR3: CASSRGGRRNQPQHF; DNA: TGTGCCAGCAGCCGCGGAGGGCGGCGGAATCAGCCCCAGCATTTT; size: -; V: TRBV7-2; length: 15; J: TRBJ1-5; D: -
CDR3: CASSVSWQSPLHF; DNA: TGTGCCAGCAGTGTATCCTGGCAGTCACCCCTCCACTTT; size: -; V: TRBV2; length: 13; J: TRBJ1-6; D: -
CDR3: CSVGPSGRLETQYF; DNA: TGCAGCGTTGGGCCTAGCGGGAGGCTGGAGACCCAGTACTTC; size: -; V: TRBV29-1; length: 14; J: TRBJ2-5; D: TRBD2
CDR3: CASSLGPGQAGYTF; DNA: TGTGCCAGCAGCTTGGGTCCGGGACAGGCTGGCTACACCTTC; size: -; V: TRBV5-4; length: 14; J: TRBJ1-2; D: TRBD1
CDR3: CAWSRGAGGYGYTF; DNA: TGTGCCTGGAGTAGAGGGGCCGGGGGCTATGGCTACACCTTC; size: -; V: TRBV30; length: 14; J: TRBJ1-2; D: -
CDR3: CASSSQYGNTIYF; DNA: TGTGCCAGCAGTTCACAGTACGGAAACACCATATATTTT; size: -; V: TRBV28; length: 13; J: TRBJ1-3; D: -
CDR3: CASNWGGTDTQYF; DNA: TGTGCCAGCAATTGGGGGGGCACAGATACGCAGTATTTT; size: -; V: TRBV2; length: 13; J: TRBJ2-3; D: -
CDR3: CSVEDLPGGGGYGYTF; DNA: TGCAGCGTTGAAGACCTACCCGGGGGCGGGGGCTATGGCTACACCTTC; size: -; V: TRBV29-1; length: 16; J: TRBJ1-2; D: -
CDR3: CAWSGGRDNSPLHF; DNA: TGTGCCTGGAGTGGCGGACGGGATAATTCACCCCTCCACTTT; size: once; V: TRBV30; length: 14; J: TRBJ1-6; D: -
CDR3: CASSLSPSGSYTGELFF; DNA: TGTGCCAGCAGCTTGAGCCCTAGCGGGAGTTACACCGGGGAGCTGTTTTTT; size: -; V: TRBV5-4; length: 17; J: TRBJ2-2; D: TRBD2
CDR3: CASSQDLGTAGYTF; DNA: TGTGCCAGCAGCCAAGATTTAGGGACGGCGGGCTACACCTTC; size: -; V: TRBV4-2; length: 14; J: TRBJ1-2; D: -
CDR3: CASSALTGGNQPQHF; DNA: TGTGCCAGTAGCGCCTTGACAGGGGGTAATCAGCCCCAGCATTTT; size: -; V: TRBV19; length: 15; J: TRBJ1-5; D: TRBD1
CDR3: CASSIPGGANTEAFF; DNA: TGTGCCAGTAGTATCCCCGGAGGGGCTAACACTGAAGCTTTCTTT; size: -; V: TRBV19; length: 15; J: TRBJ1-1; D: -
CDR3: CAWSESDSLLNTEAFF; DNA: TGTGCCTGGAGTGAGAGCGACAGCCTATTGAACACTGAAGCTTTCTTT; size: -; V: TRBV30; length: 16; J: TRBJ1-1; D: -
CDR3: CASSLDGMDTGELFF; DNA: TGCGCCAGCAGCTTGGATGGGATGGACACCGGGGAGCTGTTTTTT; size: -; V: TRBV5-1; length: 15; J: TRBJ2-2; D: -
CDR3: CASTERNQPQHF; DNA: TGTGCCAGCACCGAGAGAAATCAGCCCCAGCATTTT; size: -; V: TRBV6-6; length: 12; J: TRBJ1-5; D: -
CDR3: CASTEQGRSEAFF; DNA: TGTGCCAGCACAGAACAGGGCCGGTCTGAAGCTTTCTTT; size: -; V: TRBV2; length: 13; J: TRBJ1-1; D: -
CDR3: CASSGPNSADGGYTF; DNA: TGTGCCAGCAGCGGACCCAATTCAGCCGATGGTGGCTACACCTTC; size: once; V: TRBV9; length: 15; J: TRBJ1-2; D: -
CDR3: CASSLANTNYEQYF; DNA: TGTGCCAGCAGCCTCGCGAACACTAATTACGAGCAGTACTTC; size: -; V: TRBV7-9; length: 14; J: TRBJ2-7; D: -
CDR3: CASSQAGGGGVGYTF; DNA: TGCGCCAGCAGCCAAGCTGGAGGGGGTGGGGTGGGCTACACCTTC; size: -; V: TRBV4-3; length: 15; J: TRBJ1-2; D: -
CDR3: CASSTWDSRYGYTF; DNA: TGTGCCAGCAGCACATGGGACAGCCGCTATGGCTACACCTTC; size: -; V: TRBV13; length: 14; J: TRBJ1-2; D: TRBD1
CDR3: CASSLDSSYGYTF; DNA: TGTGCCAGCAGCCTCGACAGTAGCTATGGCTACACCTTC; size: -; V: TRBV7-9; length: 13; J: TRBJ1-2; D: -
CDR3: CASSPQLGSNTEAFF; DNA: TGTGCCAGCAGTCCGCAGCTAGGATCGAACACTGAAGCTTTCTTT; size: few; V: TRBV4-2; length: 15; J: TRBJ1-1; D: -